This is a list of T cell receptor beta chains from one sample in a study of blood T cell repertoires in COVID-19. This table comes from immunoSEQ multiplex PCR, and its TCRdb copy is limited to in-frame clones, with some not included. The sample lists approximately 170,000 clones, roughly 80% occurring once. Sequences were obtained from PBMCs or T cells enriched from blood (not recorded which). These TCRs come from a woman aged 45-59 years who had recovered from COVID-19. Both conserved end residues are part of each CDR3. The D gene is left open where the match is weak. Where a row states a size, it is once, few, many or the class of an expanded clone; other rows omit it.

d_gene	v_gene	abundance	j_gene	CDR3aa	CDR3nt
-	TRBV27	-	TRBJ1-5	CASSTTGNQPQHF	TGTGCCAGCAGCACAACAGGGAACCAGCCCCAGCATTTT
-	TRBV7-2	-	TRBJ1-2	CASSLGGRNYGYTF	TGTGCCAGCAGCTTAGGAGGCAGAAACTATGGCTACACCTTC
TRBD1	TRBV5-4	-	TRBJ1-1	CASSQTGGTEAFF	TGTGCCAGCAGCCAAACAGGGGGGACTGAAGCTTTCTTT
TRBD1	TRBV7-8	-	TRBJ1-2	CASSPWTGSGYGYTF	TGTGCCAGCAGCCCTTGGACAGGTTCGGGCTATGGCTACACCTTC
TRBD1	TRBV29-1	once	TRBJ2-3	CSAVQGAVTDTQYF	TGCAGCGCGGTTCAGGGGGCCGTCACAGATACGCAGTATTTT
TRBD2	TRBV28	-	TRBJ2-3	CASSGALGTNTDTQYF	TGTGCCAGCAGTGGGGCCCTCGGGACTAACACAGATACGCAGTATTTT
-	TRBV11-2	-	TRBJ1-4	CASSEDGLAEKLFF	TGTGCCAGCAGCGAAGATGGGTTAGCTGAAAAACTGTTTTTT
TRBD2	TRBV3-1/TRBV3-2	-	TRBJ2-2	CASSPPYSGRANTGELFF	TGTGCCAGCAGCCCCCCATATAGCGGGAGGGCGAACACCGGGGAGCTGTTTTTT
TRBD1	TRBV5-4	-	TRBJ2-7	CASSRDRASYEQYF	TGTGCCAGCAGCCGGGACAGGGCTTCCTACGAGCAGTACTTC
TRBD1	TRBV7-2	-	TRBJ2-1	CASSEHRGNNEQFF	TGTGCCAGCAGCGAGCACAGGGGAAACAATGAGCAGTTCTTC
-	TRBV7-8	-	TRBJ2-2	CASSLRRIINTGELFF	TGTGCCAGCAGCTTGAGGAGGATAATCAACACCGGGGAGCTGTTTTTT
-	TRBV30	-	TRBJ2-1	CAWKFLAAERGGEQFF	TGTGCCTGGAAGTTCTTGGCGGCGGAAAGGGGCGGTGAGCAGTTCTTC
-	TRBV12-3/TRBV12-4	-	TRBJ1-6	CASSFPNSPLHF	TGTGCCAGCAGTTTTCCGAATTCACCCCTCCACTTT
-	TRBV5-6	-	TRBJ2-7	CASSFKDRPNYEQYF	TGTGCCAGCAGCTTTAAAGACAGACCGAATTACGAGCAGTACTTC
TRBD1	TRBV7-6	many	TRBJ2-6	CASSSGQGAGANVLTF	TGTGCCAGCAGCTCGGGACAGGGAGCTGGGGCCAACGTCCTGACTTTC
-	TRBV12-1	-	TRBJ1-5	CASSFAMTGDSNQPQHF	TGTGCCAGCAGCTTTGCGATGACAGGGGATAGCAATCAGCCCCAGCATTTT
TRBD1	TRBV9	-	TRBJ1-1	CASSERTGDEAFF	TGTGCCAGCAGCGAAAGAACAGGGGACGAAGCTTTCTTT
TRBD2	TRBV9	-	TRBJ2-1	CASSVGLATHNEQFF	TGTGCCAGCAGCGTGGGACTAGCGACCCACAATGAGCAGTTCTTC
TRBD1	TRBV9	once	TRBJ1-1	CASSVGQGNTEAFF	TGTGCCAGCAGCGTAGGACAGGGGAACACTGAAGCTTTCTTT
TRBD1	TRBV7-6	-	TRBJ1-5	CASSAGTGVNQPQHF	TGTGCCAGCAGCGCCGGGACAGGAGTCAATCAGCCCCAGCATTTT
-	TRBV5-1	-	TRBJ2-2	CASSLTGSNTGELFF	TGCGCCAGCAGCTTGACAGGGTCGAACACCGGGGAGCTGTTTTTT
TRBD1	TRBV5-1	-	TRBJ1-3	CASSQQGQGSDYHGNTIYF	TGCGCCAGCAGCCAGCAGGGACAGGGGTCGGACTATCATGGAAACACCATATATTTT
TRBD2	TRBV20-1	-	TRBJ2-1	CSASPGLAGSSYNEQFF	TGCAGTGCTAGTCCGGGACTAGCGGGGAGCTCCTACAATGAGCAGTTCTTC
-	TRBV2	-	TRBJ1-5	CASSAIQYSNQPQHF	TGTGCCAGCAGTGCAATCCAGTATAGCAATCAGCCCCAGCATTTT
TRBD1	TRBV2	-	TRBJ1-6	CASRRDSPSPLHF	TGTGCCAGCAGACGGGACAGCCCTTCACCCCTCCACTTT
TRBD1	TRBV12-3/TRBV12-4	-	TRBJ1-1	CASTDDRGQAFF	TGTGCCAGCACCGATGACAGGGGGCAAGCTTTCTTT
-	TRBV27	few	TRBJ2-2	CASRTRGAGDTGELFF	TGTGCCAGCAGGACTCGGGGTGCCGGGGACACCGGGGAGCTGTTTTTT
TRBD1	TRBV7-2	once	TRBJ1-1	CASSLDRGWAEAFF	TGTGCCAGCAGCTTAGACAGGGGTTGGGCTGAAGCTTTCTTT